The 7 T cell receptor beta chains given below trace back to one sample, sequenced in a study of blood T cells in healthy people across ages. Together with a sample-barcoded 5' primer, a J-beta primer mix was included in a second PCR lasting about 7 to 12 cycles. TCRdb reanalysed the 5' RACE reads using MiXCR and keeps one entry per CDR3 protein. The sample shows about 1,600,000 distinct CDR3 sequences, 35% to 45% of them seen only once. The source material was blood. The receptors were sampled from a woman under 30 in good health.

For this clonotype: In this CDR3 the conserved last residue, phenylalanine or tryptophan, is missing, so a read error is likely. The rearrangement joins TRBV20-1 to TRBJ1-2; D ambiguous. Germline V gives CDR1 DFQATT, CDR2 SNEGSKA (reference sequence). V shed 4 bases and J shed 3 bases, with 18 bases lying between them. This CDR3 comprises 15 residues. CDR3 in DNA: TGCAGTGCTATTTCAACCGGGCCCAAAGACTATGGCTACACCTTG. Its protein product is CSAISTGPKDYGYTL.

This clonotype was picked up a small number of times. The rearrangement links TRBV7-9 to TRBJ1-2, with D perhaps TRBD1 (5 bases). The V end was cut by 3 bases, the J end by 3 bases, with 11 bases between. CDR1 SEHNR and CDR2 FQNEAQ come from the germline V gene (reference sequence). This CDR3 region has 14 residues. CDR3 loop: CASSFQGTYYGYTF. As DNA, the CDR3 is TGTGCCAGCAGCTTCCAGGGCACTTACTATGGCTACACCTTC.

This clonotype has just a few counts. The CDR3 loop is CASMTGGENEKLFF. The CDR3 DNA is TGTGCCAGTATGACAGGGGGGGAGAATGAAAAACTGTTTTTT. The chain links TRBV12-3 or TRBV12-4 to TRBJ1-4, with TRBD1 matching over 9 bases. The CDR3 runs 14 residues. V lost 9 bases to trimming and J lost 5 bases; unmatched junction nucleotides: 7.

This clonotype occurred a few times. The chain uses TRBV29-1 and TRBJ1-2; TRBD1 matches at 7 bases. Germline V gene lookup returns CDR1 SQVTM and CDR2 ANQGSEA. CDR3 length: 11 residues. V lost 7 bases and J lost 6; bases outside the gene matches: 5. CDR3 protein: CSAGTDDGYTF. CDR3 bases: TGCAGCGCTGGGACAGACGATGGCTACACCTTC.

The V gene is TRBV5-1, the J gene TRBJ2-2; 12 positions agree with TRBD2. The trim removed 2 bases at V and 2 bases at J, leaving 7 bases unmatched. This CDR3 comprises 18 residues. CDR1 is SGHRS, CDR2 YFSETQ, per germline. As DNA, the CDR3 is TGCGCCAGCAGCTTTACTAGCGGGAGGCTATCCAACACCGGGGAGCTGTTTTTT. Translating gives CASSFTSGRLSNTGELFF.

The chain is built from TRBV3-1 and TRBJ2-3; 9 nucleotides line up with TRBD2. V shed 0 bases and J 8 bases; nucleotides not matched to a gene: 3. The CDR3 spans 14 residues. Germline CDR1 reads LGHDT; CDR2 reads YNNKEL (reference sequence). This CDR3 is CASSQDLAGSTQYF. DNA for the CDR3: TGTGCCAGCAGCCAAGATCTAGCGGGGAGTACGCAGTATTTT.

This clonotype occurred a few times. The rearrangement uses TRBV2 and TRBJ2-3, with TRBD2 identical over 10 bases. Germline lookup yields CDR1 SNHLY and CDR2 FYNNEI. This CDR3 comprises 14 residues. V lost 7 bases, J lost 0 bases, and 1 base stayed unmatched. In DNA form, the CDR3 reads TGTGCCAGCATACTAGCGGGAAGCACAGATACGCAGTATTTT. Amino acid sequence: CASILAGSTDTQYF.